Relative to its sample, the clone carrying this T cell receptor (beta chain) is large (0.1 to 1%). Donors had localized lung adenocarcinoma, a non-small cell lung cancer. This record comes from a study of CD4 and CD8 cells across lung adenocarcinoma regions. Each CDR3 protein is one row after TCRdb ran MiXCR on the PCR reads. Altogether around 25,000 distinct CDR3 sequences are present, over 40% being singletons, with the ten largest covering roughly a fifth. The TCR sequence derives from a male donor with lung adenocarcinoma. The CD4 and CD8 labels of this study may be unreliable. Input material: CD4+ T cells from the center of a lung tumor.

CDR3 bases: TGTGCCAGCAGTTTTGGGACTAGCGCCTACGAGCAGTACTTC. It codes for CASSFGTSAYEQYF. The chain uses TRBV6-5 and TRBJ2-7; 10 nucleotides agree with TRBD2. Germline V gene sequence: CDR1 MNHEY, CDR2 SVGAGI. The ends lost 4 bases at V and 2 bases at J; junction bases unmatched: 2. This CDR3 is built from 14 residues.